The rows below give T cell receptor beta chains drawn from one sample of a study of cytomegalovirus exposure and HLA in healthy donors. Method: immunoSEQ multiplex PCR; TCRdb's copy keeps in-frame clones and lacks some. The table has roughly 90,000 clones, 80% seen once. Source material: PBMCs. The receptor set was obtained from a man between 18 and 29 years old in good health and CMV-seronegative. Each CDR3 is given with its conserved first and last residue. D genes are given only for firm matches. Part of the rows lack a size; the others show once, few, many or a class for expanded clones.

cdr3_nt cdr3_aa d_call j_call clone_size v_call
TGTGCCAGCAGCCCGGGGACAGAAAACTATGGCTACACCTTC CASSPGTENYGYTF TRBD1 TRBJ1-2 . TRBV5-6
TGTGCCAGCGGACAGTCCTCCTACGAGCAGTACTTC CASGQSSYEQYF . TRBJ2-7 . TRBV6-1
TGTTCCAGCAGCTTAGACAGGGCCACCGGGGAGCTGTTTTTT CSSSLDRATGELFF TRBD1 TRBJ2-2 . TRBV7-9
TGTGCCAGTAGTACTTGGACCTTCCAGGGCAAGGGAGGTGAGCAGTTCTTC CASSTWTFQGKGGEQFF . TRBJ2-1 . TRBV19
TGTGCCAGCAGCCCTGGGACTCCTTTCGAGCAGTACTTC CASSPGTPFEQYF . TRBJ2-7 . TRBV11-2
TGCGCCAGCGGCGGACAGAGCGGCTACGAGCAGTACTTC CASGGQSGYEQYF . TRBJ2-7 . TRBV5-1
TGTGCCAGCAGCGTTAGCGGGGGGGCCGAGTACAATGAGCAGTTCTTC CASSVSGGAEYNEQFF TRBD2 TRBJ2-1 . TRBV9
TGTGCCAGCAGCCTTACAGGGGATGAGCAGTTCTTC CASSLTGDEQFF TRBD1 TRBJ2-1 . TRBV6-6
TGTGCCAGCAGCCTAGAGCCAGCGGGGGTCAATGAGCAGTTCTTC CASSLEPAGVNEQFF TRBD2 TRBJ2-1 . TRBV11-2
TGTGCCAGCAGTGCTAACCCACTTATGAGCTACACCTTC CASSANPLMSYTF . TRBJ1-2 few TRBV2
TGTGCCAGCAGTTCTCGCCTTAGCACCCTTAGCACAGATACGCAGTATTTT CASSSRLSTLSTDTQYF . TRBJ2-3 . TRBV27
TGTGCCAGCAGTGCCGTTAGCGGGGATTACGAGCAGTACTTC CASSAVSGDYEQYF TRBD2 TRBJ2-7 . TRBV6-5
TGCAGCGTTCCCTCTCCCCCCTTCGTAGATACGCAGTATTTT CSVPSPPFVDTQYF . TRBJ2-3 once TRBV29-1
TGTGCCAGCGGCGCTGGACAGCCAAGTCTATTTGGCTACACCTTC CASGAGQPSLFGYTF . TRBJ1-2 once TRBV7-3
TGTGCCAGCAGCCCTCTGGGACAGATCAATCAGCCCCAGCATTTT CASSPLGQINQPQHF TRBD1 TRBJ1-5 . TRBV7-8
TGTGCCAGCAGCCAGGGGTCGATTGTAGAGACCCAGTACTTC CASSQGSIVETQYF . TRBJ2-5 . TRBV7-9
TGTGCCAGCAGCTCCGGACTAGCTCGCACAGATACGCAGTATTTT CASSSGLARTDTQYF TRBD2 TRBJ2-3 . TRBV7-6
TGCGCCAGCAGCTTGGCACTTAGTAACTATGGCTACACCTTC CASSLALSNYGYTF . TRBJ1-2 . TRBV5-1
TGTGCCAGCAGCTTCGGGACTAGAGTGGATACGCAGTATTTT CASSFGTRVDTQYF TRBD2 TRBJ2-3 . TRBV5-5
TGTGCCAGCAGCTTACAGGGCATCAATCAGCCCCAGCATTTT CASSLQGINQPQHF . TRBJ1-5 few TRBV27
TGTGCCAGCAGAGCCCGGGAGATGGGTCAGCCCCAGCATTTT CASRAREMGQPQHF . TRBJ1-5 . TRBV6-5
TGTGCCAGCAGTATGGACAGGGGTAGTGAAAAACTGTTTTTT CASSMDRGSEKLFF TRBD1 TRBJ1-4 . TRBV27
TGTGCCAGCAGCATGACAGGGTCTGGTCAGGAAAAACTGTTTTTT CASSMTGSGQEKLFF TRBD1 TRBJ1-4 . TRBV7-9
TGTGCCAGTCACAGGGGAATCTCTGGGGCCAACGTCCTGACTTTC CASHRGISGANVLTF TRBD1 TRBJ2-6 . TRBV6-5
TGTGCCAGCAGCCCACAGGGGAAAAATGAAAAACTGTTTTTT CASSPQGKNEKLFF TRBD1 TRBJ1-4 . TRBV7-9
TGTGCCAGCAGTCCGACAGGGACCTACGAGCAGTACTTC CASSPTGTYEQYF TRBD1 TRBJ2-7 . TRBV5-8
TGTGCCAGCAGCTTCGGACAGGGGAACACAGATACGCAGTATTTT CASSFGQGNTDTQYF TRBD1 TRBJ2-3 . TRBV7-2
TGTGCCAGCAGCCGGGACTCTCTCTTGGTCTACGAGCAGTACTTC CASSRDSLLVYEQYF . TRBJ2-7 . TRBV5-6
TGTGCCGCAAGGACTAGCGGCCTCTACAATGAGCAGTTCTTC CAARTSGLYNEQFF TRBD2 TRBJ2-1 . TRBV6-1
TGTGCCAGCAGCCCATCAGGGGGAGGAACTATGGGCTACACCTTC CASSPSGGGTMGYTF TRBD1 TRBJ1-2 . TRBV7-9
TGTGCCAGCAGCTTGGGGCCCCCTAACTATGGCTACACCTTC CASSLGPPNYGYTF . TRBJ1-2 . TRBV7-8
TGTTCCAGCAGGTTAACAGGGGATCCGGGAGGGGAAAAACTGTTTTTT CSSRLTGDPGGEKLFF TRBD1 TRBJ1-4 . TRBV7-9
TGCGCCAGCAGTGATAGCGGCCAGGGCATAGAAAAACTGTTTTTT CASSDSGQGIEKLFF . TRBJ1-4 . TRBV10-2
TGCGCCAGCAGCTTGGACGGGAACTCCTACAATGAGCAGTTCTTC CASSLDGNSYNEQFF . TRBJ2-1 few TRBV5-1
TGTGCTAGTGGTTTGGGAACAGGTAACACCGGGGAGCTGTTTTTT CASGLGTGNTGELFF . TRBJ2-2 . TRBV12-5
TGTGCCAGCCACGCGACTCCTGATGGAAAACTGTTTTTT CASHATPDGKLFF . TRBJ1-4 few TRBV2